This T cell receptor beta chain derives from a study of PD-L1 blockade in urothelial cancer (dated by TCRdb to 2017 to 2019). Looking at the study overall: All patients started therapy in the mid-2010s and received atezolizumab 1,200 mg intravenously every 3 weeks. Twenty-five of 29 patients were males with bladder-origin urothelial cancer, and 18 of 29 reported a prior smoking history. Patients had an ECOG performance status of 0 or 1 and had received between 0 and 3 prior chemotherapy regimens. Blood samples were analyzed 3 weeks after the start of treatment (second dose) and 6 weeks after the start of treatment. Blood samples gave a median of 141,255 T cells and 83,000 or so unique TCRs, with a median clonality of approximately 0.08. The study, an exploratory multi-omic analysis, examined somatic, immune and clinical correlates of response to PD-L1 blockade with atezolizumab in urothelial cancer. Pretreatment tumor samples, along with matched peripheral blood collected serially before and after atezolizumab treatment, underwent TCR sequencing. Progression-free survival longer than 6 months counted as durable clinical benefit, and TCR features were additionally tested against both progression-free and overall survival. In the same patients who had TCR sequencing, pretreatment tumors also underwent whole exome sequencing and RNA sequencing. Under ten patients reached durable clinical benefit, while 20 or so patients did not. Under 30 patients had pretreatment blood TCR-seq, about 25 had at least one posttreatment blood collection, and about 25 had tumor TCR-seq.

Only a few counts were recorded for this clone. Its antigen is currently not known. Base qualities were left out, and no much larger clone turns up one base away. Explained via the paper, the time point label denotes: pretreatment peripheral blood. The cohort included 25 to 30 patients with locally advanced or metastatic urothelial carcinoma who were treated at Memorial Sloan Kettering on a trial protocol. Peripheral blood mononuclear cells were collected from each patient pretreatment and during treatment, giving between 1 and 8 total time points per patient. The Qiagen DNeasy Blood extraction kit was used to purify genomic DNA from total PBMCs and from tumor samples. Collected pretreatment and during treatment, PBMCs were isolated and stored as previously described. The germline V gene specifies SGHAT as CDR1 and FQNNGV as CDR2. Taken from cysteine to phenylalanine, the CDR3 has 14 residues. Left in the record is the CDR3 DNA by itself, 42 bases read in frame from the first base. V is pruned by 2 bases and J by 10 bases, leaving 7 bases of the junction without a gene match.

Broad study findings and their caveats: At 3 weeks after the start of treatment, tumor-associated TCR clones in peripheral blood had expanded more in patients with durable benefit (n of about 20, p = 0.022). A pretreatment peripheral blood TCR clonality below the median was linked to improved progression-free and overall survival. Because of the small sample size (n = 29) and the many exploratory analyses performed, the results are intended to be regarded as hypothesis-generating.

Each PCR received spiked-in synthetic TCR analog templates so that absolute template abundance could be estimated from read counts. Using the immunoSEQ assay, TCRbeta CDR3 regions were amplified from genomic DNA with bias-controlled V and J gene primers. Sequencing of rearranged TCRbeta segments was done at approximately 20X coverage. As for how the authors treated the data: Clustering was used to correct sequencing errors, and CDR3s were annotated against IMGT so that V, D and J genes could be assigned. Out-of-frame and stop-codon sequences were excluded, and only productive TCRbeta rearrangements were used in downstream analyses. Clonality was calculated as one minus the Shannon entropy normalized by the log of the number of unique productive sequences. Fisher's exact test with Benjamini-Hochberg correction, using a cutoff of adjusted p below 0.01, was how clones that differed between time points or between blood and tumor were identified. Held by TCRdb, this immuneACCESS table contains in-frame sequences only and omits some clones. Under half of the omission traces to an unresolved V gene where checked; the cause of the rest is unknown. D and trimming were read from the DNA, whereas the V and J calls and clone size are those reported in that table. Present in this sample are 35,000 or so clones, nearly 85% of which were seen just once. The ten biggest clones cover around 14% of the sample.

This sample comprised PBMCs, obtained around atezolizumab (anti-PD-L1) treatment. This receptor was identified in a man in his fifties or sixties with urothelial cancer. The chain employs TRBV11-2 and TRBJ1-1, with 10 bases in between that match TRBD1. The CDR3 protein is CASSLMGQGSPAFF. The DNA reads TGTGCCAGCAGCTTAATGGGACAGGGGAGTCCAGCTTTCTTT.